The clone carrying this TCR beta chain was seen only once. The V segment lost 5 bases and the J segment 12 bases; nucleotides outside the gene matches: 19. The CDR3 extends over 17 amino acids. Germline CDR1 is LNHDA and CDR2 is SQIVND (reference sequence). The data derive from a study of cytomegalovirus exposure and HLA in healthy donors. The PCR ran on 60 Vbeta and 13 Jbeta primers. Data came from immunoSEQ multiplex PCR; TCRdb stores just in-frame clones and leaves some out. Of about 160,000 clones in the sample, roughly 77% were seen once. The material sequenced was PBMCs. This receptor was taken from a human donor in good health. The V gene is TRBV19, the J gene TRBJ2-1; the match to TRBD2 covers 10 bases. CDR3 nucleotide sequence: TGTGCCAGTAGTTCCTCCCCCGGGACTAGCGTTTCCCGGGGGCAGTTCTTC. It codes for CASSSSPGTSVSRGQFF.